The 21 T cell receptor beta chains given below trace back to one sample, sequenced in a study of shared clonotypes between healthy human individuals. Sequencing used immunoSEQ multiplex PCR; TCRdb keeps in-frame clones, though not all of them. The sample records 2,500,000 or so clones, roughly 93% being singletons. The specimen sequenced was naive CD4+ T cells from PBMCs. Subset noted: CD45RA+ positively selected. These receptors all stem from a man between 18 and 29 years old in good health. Some clones in this sample may be carry-over from other donors' samples.

The table lists this clone with a count of one. The chain has TRBV6-1 and TRBJ2-7; 11 nucleotides align to TRBD2. This CDR3 comprises 15 residues. The J segment lost 1 base and the V segment lost 7 bases, leaving 6 bases of the junction unmatched. The germline V gene has CDR1 MNHNS and CDR2 SASEGT. In nucleotides, the CDR3 is TGTGCCAGCAAGCTGACTAGCGGGGAATCCTACGAGCAGTACTTC. Amino acid sequence: CASKLTSGESYEQYF.

V and J are TRBV5-1 and TRBJ1-4; 9 positions agree with TRBD1. The CDR3 has 16 residues. Losses at the gene ends were 5 bases for V and 0 bases for J; bases not matched to a gene: 5. Germline-derived CDR1 and CDR2 are SGHRS and YFSETQ. The CDR3 DNA reads as TGCGCCAGCAGGGGACAGGGAGGGGCAACTAATGAAAAACTGTTTTTT. It yields the protein CASRGQGGATNEKLFF.

Concerning this clone itself: In the same sample, other DNA sequences code for this CDR3. The genes are TRBV27 and TRBJ2-2; D is unresolved. The CDR3 is 13 amino acids. The germline V and J ends were trimmed by 1 base and 5 bases, with 5 bases remaining between them. The germline V gene has CDR1 MNHEY and CDR2 SMNVEV (reference sequence). The CDR3 nucleotides read TGTGCCAGCAGTTTATTAAATACCGGGGAGCTGTTTTTT. It translates to CASSLLNTGELFF.

This chain uses TRBV19 with TRBJ1-2; weak D call: TRBD1 (5 bases). Trimming removed 6 bases at V and 4 bases at J, with 12 bases between. Germline CDR1 LNHDA, CDR2 SQIVND (reference sequence). The CDR3 runs 13 residues. CDR3 in DNA: TGTGCCAGTAGCTCCAGGGACCCCTATGGCTACACCTTC. Amino acids: CASSSRDPYGYTF.

This clone was detected only once. The sample contains more than one DNA sequence encoding this CDR3. This chain connects TRBV5-1 to TRBJ2-7; 8 bases map to TRBD2. Trimming at V came to 4 bases and at J to 3 bases, leaving 0 bases not matched to a gene. The CDR3 is made up of 12 amino acids. Germline V lookup: CDR1 SGHRS, CDR2 YFSETQ. DNA for the CDR3: TGCGCCAGCAGCGCGGGAGGCTACGAGCAGTACTTC. Translated, it gives CASSAGGYEQYF.

The chain uses TRBV4-3 and TRBJ1-2; D may be TRBD1 (5 bases). Germline values: CDR1 LGHNA, CDR2 YSLEER. V dropped 0 bases and J dropped 8 bases, with 16 bases sitting between them. CDR3 length: 15 residues. The CDR3 loop reads CASSQEFRGLGGYTF. CDR3 DNA: TGCGCCAGCAGCCAAGAGTTTAGGGGACTCGGGGGCTACACCTTC.

This chain links TRBV18 with TRBJ2-2; 8 positions agree with TRBD1. Germline V lookup: CDR1 KGHSH, CDR2 LQKENI. V lost 3 bases, J lost 4 bases, and 4 bases stayed unmatched. The CDR3 contains 15 residues. CDR3 sequence reads: CASSPDRVGTGELFF. DNA of the CDR3: TGTGCCAGCTCACCGGACAGGGTGGGCACCGGGGAGCTGTTTTTT.

The chain is built from TRBV28 and TRBJ1-5; D unclear. Per germline, CDR1 MDHEN and CDR2 SYDVKM. Trimming left V 2 bases short and J 3 bases short, with 5 bases between. CDR3 length: 13 residues. The CDR3 loop reads CASSLDFNQPQHF. CDR3 nucleotides: TGTGCCAGCAGTTTAGACTTCAATCAGCCCCAGCATTTT.

V and J are TRBV6-1 and TRBJ2-7; D assignment may be TRBD1 or TRBD2 (7 bases each). CDR3 length: 14 amino acids. Trimming removed 7 bases from V and 0 bases from J, with 13 bases in between. Germline V gives CDR1 MNHNS, CDR2 SASEGT. CDR3 in DNA: TGTGCCAGCACCCAGGGGGGGGGCTCCTACGAGCAGTACTTC. Its translation is CASTQGGGSYEQYF.

J is TRBJ2-7 and V is TRBV28; the D is unclear. The germline gives CDR1 MDHEN, CDR2 SYDVKM. V lost 6 bases and J 5 bases, leaving 20 bases between the germline ends. This CDR3 has 15 amino acids. CDR3 nucleotides: TGTGCCAGCAGCGGGTTGGCAGGAACGTCGGACGAGCAGTACTTC. Translation: CASSGLAGTSDEQYF. Full variable domain (missing parts from reference TRBV28 and TRBJ2-7): DVKVTQSSRYLVKRTGEKVFLECVQDMDHENMFWYRQDPGLGLRLIYFSYDVKMKEKGDIPEGYSVSREKKERFSLILESASTNQTSMYLCASSGLAGTSDEQYFGPGTRLTVT.

The rearrangement joins TRBV5-8 to TRBJ2-1, with D hard to call. This CDR3 comprises 13 residues. Germline CDR1 is SGHTS and CDR2 is YDEGEE. The V gene lost 0 bases and the J gene lost 5 bases, with 6 bases spanning the gap. The CDR3 spells CASSLDRDNEQFF. CDR3 coding DNA: TGTGCCAGCAGCTTGGACAGAGACAATGAGCAGTTCTTC. The full variable domain, in which reference TRBV5-8 and TRBJ2-1 provide the parts outside the CDR3, is EAGVTQSPTHLIKTRGQQATLRCSPISGHTSVYWYQQALGLGLQFLLWYDEGEERNRGNFPPRFSGRQFPNYSSELNVNALELEDSALYLCASSLDRDNEQFFGPGTRLTVL.

About this clone itself: Distinct nucleotide sequences in the sample also encode this CDR3. The gene calls are TRBV5-1 and TRBJ1-4; weak D call: TRBD1 (6 bases). V lost 0 bases, J lost 8 bases, and 11 bases lay in between. This CDR3 has 14 residues. CDR1 and CDR2 from the germline V gene are SGHRS and YFSETQ. The CDR3: CASSLGQGYEKLFF. CDR3 sequence (DNA): TGCGCCAGCAGCTTGGGTCAGGGGTACGAAAAACTGTTTTTT.

The J gene is TRBJ1-2, the V gene TRBV12-2. TRBV12-2 is a pseudogene segment. The length of the CDR3 is 20 residues. The CDR3 here is CASRSVNPSEGPNPSIGYTF. Here the CDR3 DNA reads TGTGCAAGTCGCTCCGTAAACCCCTCCGAGGGTCCCAATCCCTCGATTGGCTACACCTTC.

This sequence joins TRBV18 and TRBJ1-1; D is unresolved. The CDR3 sequence is 14 residues long. Per germline, CDR1 KGHSH and CDR2 LQKENI. V shed 0 bases and J shed 3 bases, with 8 bases lying between them. This chain's CDR3 is CASSPPGRYTEAFF. The CDR3 bases are TGTGCCAGCTCACCACCTGGGAGGTACACTGAAGCTTTCTTT.

Comments on this clone: This specimen includes other DNA sequences encoding the same CDR3. The DNA for the CDR3 is TGTGCCAGCTCACCCGGACAGCAAGAGACCCAGTACTTC. This codes for CASSPGQQETQYF. This sequence joins TRBV18 and TRBJ2-5; maybe TRBD1 (6 bases). Germline V gene lookup returns CDR1 KGHSH and CDR2 LQKENI. The V end was cut by 3 bases, the J end by 2 bases, with 7 bases between. The CDR3 is made up of 13 amino acids.

The chain joins TRBV5-1 to TRBJ2-1; D unclear. The V end lost 0 bases, the J end lost 6 bases, and 13 bases lay between the germline ends. There are 15 residues in the CDR3. Germline CDR1 SGHRS, CDR2 YFSETQ. Written as DNA, the CDR3 is TGCGCCAGCAGCTTGGGGGCCCCGCGGCGCAATGAGCAGTTCTTC. It yields the protein CASSLGAPRRNEQFF.

This chain's CDR3 is CATSRDKYEKLFF. The CDR3 DNA reads as TGTGCCACCAGCAGAGATAAGTATGAAAAACTGTTTTTT. J is TRBJ1-4 and V is TRBV15; the D is unclear. The CDR3 consists of 13 residues. Germline CDR1 reads LNHNV; CDR2 reads YYDKDF (reference sequence). V shed 0 bases and J shed 6 bases, with 5 bases lying between them.

About this clone itself: Distinct nucleotide sequences in the sample also encode this CDR3. The CDR3, as DNA: TGTGCCAGCAGTCGACTAGCGGGAGGGTCCTACGAGCAGTACTTC. Its translation: CASSRLAGGSYEQYF. The chain carries TRBV6-5 and TRBJ2-7, with 14 bases lining up with TRBD2. CDR1 is MNHEY, CDR2 SVGAGI, per germline. CDR3 length equals 15 residues. Germline trimming cut 5 bases from V and 1 base from J; bases unmatched to any gene: 1.

V and J are TRBV2 and TRBJ2-2; 8 nucleotides align to TRBD1. The germline V gene encodes CDR1 SNHLY and CDR2 FYNNEI. CDR3 length: 16 amino acids. V lost 6 bases to trimming and J lost 0 bases; unmatched junction nucleotides: 6. The CDR3 coding sequence is TGTGCCAGCAGGTGGACAGGGCCGACGAACACCGGGGAGCTGTTTTTT. Amino acids: CASRWTGPTNTGELFF. Using reference TRBV2 and TRBJ2-2 for the parts outside the CDR3, the full variable domain is EPEVTQTPSHQVTQMGQEVILRCVPISNHLYFYWYRQILGQKVEFLVSFYNNEISEKSEIFDDQFSVERPDGSNFTLKIRSTKLEDSAMYFCASRWTGPTNTGELFFGEGSRLTVL.

The rearrangement uses TRBV28 and TRBJ1-4; possibly TRBD1 for D (6 bases). The V end lost 2 bases, the J end lost 4 bases, and 14 bases lay between the germline ends. The CDR3 length is 16 residues. Germline-derived CDR1 and CDR2 are MDHEN and SYDVKM. This CDR3 reads CASSLIRSGDNEKLFF. Here the CDR3 DNA reads TGTGCCAGCAGTTTAATTCGGTCAGGGGATAATGAAAAACTGTTTTTT.

V gene TRBV6-1 combines with J gene TRBJ1-1; D not certain. CDR3 length equals 15 residues. Trimming removed 3 bases from V and 6 bases from J, with 17 bases in between. Germline-derived CDR1 and CDR2 are MNHNS and SASEGT. This chain's CDR3 is CASSDDTRTTPEAFF. The CDR3, as DNA: TGTGCCAGCAGTGACGACACTAGGACTACTCCTGAAGCTTTCTTT.